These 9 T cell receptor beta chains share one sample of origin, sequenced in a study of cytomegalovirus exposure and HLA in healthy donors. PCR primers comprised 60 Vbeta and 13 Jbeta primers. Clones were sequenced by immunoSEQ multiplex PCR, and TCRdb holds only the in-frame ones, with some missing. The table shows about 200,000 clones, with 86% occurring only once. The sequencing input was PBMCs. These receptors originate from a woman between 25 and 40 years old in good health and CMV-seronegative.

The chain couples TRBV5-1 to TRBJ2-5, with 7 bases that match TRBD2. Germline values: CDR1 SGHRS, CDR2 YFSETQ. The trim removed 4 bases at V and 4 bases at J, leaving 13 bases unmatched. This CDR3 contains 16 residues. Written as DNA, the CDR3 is TGCGCCAGCAGCCGACGAGCGGGGCGTTTAGTAGAGACCCAGTACTTC. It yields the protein CASSRRAGRLVETQYF.

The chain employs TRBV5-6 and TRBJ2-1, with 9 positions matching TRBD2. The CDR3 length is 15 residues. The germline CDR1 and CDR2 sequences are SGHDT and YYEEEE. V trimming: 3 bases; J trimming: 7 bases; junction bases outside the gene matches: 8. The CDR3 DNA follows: TGTGCCAGCAGCTCTATGGCGGGAGGGCCTAATGAGCAGTTCTTC. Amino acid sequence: CASSSMAGGPNEQFF.

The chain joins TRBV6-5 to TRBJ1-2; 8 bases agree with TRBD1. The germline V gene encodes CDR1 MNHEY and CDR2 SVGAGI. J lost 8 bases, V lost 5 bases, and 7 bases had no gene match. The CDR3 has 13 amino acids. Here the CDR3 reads CASSPGTGYGYTF. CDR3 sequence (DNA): TGTGCCAGCAGTCCCGGGACAGGCTACGGCTACACCTTC.

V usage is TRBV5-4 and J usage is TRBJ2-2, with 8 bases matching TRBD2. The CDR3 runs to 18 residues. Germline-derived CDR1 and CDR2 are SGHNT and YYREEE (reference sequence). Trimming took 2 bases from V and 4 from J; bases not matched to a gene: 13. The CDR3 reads CASSFTRSSGKGTGELFF. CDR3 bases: TGTGCCAGCAGCTTCACCCGGAGTAGCGGGAAAGGCACCGGGGAGCTGTTTTTT.

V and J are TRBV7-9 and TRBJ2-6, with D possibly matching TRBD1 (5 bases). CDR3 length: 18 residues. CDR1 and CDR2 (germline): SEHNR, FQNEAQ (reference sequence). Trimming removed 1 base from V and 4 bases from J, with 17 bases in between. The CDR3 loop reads CASSLGLETVSGANVLTF. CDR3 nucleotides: TGTGCCAGCAGCTTAGGGCTCGAGACAGTGTCCGGGGCCAACGTCCTGACTTTC.

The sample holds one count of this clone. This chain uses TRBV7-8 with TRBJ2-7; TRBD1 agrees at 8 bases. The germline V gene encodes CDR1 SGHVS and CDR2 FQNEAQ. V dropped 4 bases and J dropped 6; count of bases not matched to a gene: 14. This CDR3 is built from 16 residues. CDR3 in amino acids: CASSSNLWTGRTEQYF. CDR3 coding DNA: TGTGCCAGCAGCTCCAATCTTTGGACAGGGCGGACCGAGCAGTACTTC.

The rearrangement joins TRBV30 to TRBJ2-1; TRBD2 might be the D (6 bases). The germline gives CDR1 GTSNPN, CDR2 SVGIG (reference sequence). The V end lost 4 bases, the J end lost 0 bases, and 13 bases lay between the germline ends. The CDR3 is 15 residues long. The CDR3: CAWKGGESSYNEQFF. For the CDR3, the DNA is TGTGCCTGGAAGGGAGGAGAGAGCTCCTACAATGAGCAGTTCTTC.

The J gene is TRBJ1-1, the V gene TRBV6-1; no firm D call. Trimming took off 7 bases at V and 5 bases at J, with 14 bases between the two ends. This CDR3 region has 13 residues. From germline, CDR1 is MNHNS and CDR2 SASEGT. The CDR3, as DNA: TGTGCCAGCAATCTGTCCTTGCGGACTGAAGCTTTCTTT. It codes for CASNLSLRTEAFF.

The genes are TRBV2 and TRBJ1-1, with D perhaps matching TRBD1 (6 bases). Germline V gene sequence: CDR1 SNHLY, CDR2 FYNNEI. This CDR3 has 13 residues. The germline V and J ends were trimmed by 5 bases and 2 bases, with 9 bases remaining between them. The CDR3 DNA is TGTGCCAGCAGTTCGGACAGAAACACTGAAGCTTTCTTT. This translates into CASSSDRNTEAFF.